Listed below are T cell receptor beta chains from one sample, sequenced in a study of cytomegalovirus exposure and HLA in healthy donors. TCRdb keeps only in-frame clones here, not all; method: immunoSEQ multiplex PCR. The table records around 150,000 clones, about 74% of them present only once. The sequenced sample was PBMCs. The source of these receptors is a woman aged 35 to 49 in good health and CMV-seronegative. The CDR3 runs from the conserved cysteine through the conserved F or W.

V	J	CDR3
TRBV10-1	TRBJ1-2	CASSGHRDRDGYYGYTF
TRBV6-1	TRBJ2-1	CASSGPRFDGNEQFF
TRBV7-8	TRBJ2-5	CASSRGLAGGEGETQYF
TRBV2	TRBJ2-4	CASTGTENIQYF
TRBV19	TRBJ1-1	CASSLGQYTEAFF
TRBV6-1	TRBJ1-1	CASSDRGGTEAFF
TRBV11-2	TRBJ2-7	CASSLVRGPYSYEQYF
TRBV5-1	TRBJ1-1	CASSPGGANTEAFF
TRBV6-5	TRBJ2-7	CASNRLEAGPGEQYF
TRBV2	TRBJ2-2	CASSEGGTGELFF
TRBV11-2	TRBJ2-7	CASSPTGFYEQYF
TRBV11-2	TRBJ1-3	CASSPPGWYDSGNTIYF
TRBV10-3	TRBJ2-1	CAITENRGSYEQFF
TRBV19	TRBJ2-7	CASRLAGGFSYEQYF
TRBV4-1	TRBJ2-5	CASSQGQGRETQYF
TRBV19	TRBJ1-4	CASSLQGAGGEKLFF
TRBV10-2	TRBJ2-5	CAIGRGAQETQYF
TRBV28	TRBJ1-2	CASSFGTDYGYTF
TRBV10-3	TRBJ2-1	CAISSSGGTYNEQFF
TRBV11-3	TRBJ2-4	CASSLGQDLGIQYF
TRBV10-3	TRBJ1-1	CAISPFEKTEAFF
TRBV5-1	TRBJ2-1	CASSITNNEQFF
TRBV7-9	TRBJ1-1	CSSSLFPGYTEAFF
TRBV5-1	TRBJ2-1	CASSLGVGGPDEQFF
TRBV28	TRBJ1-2	CASSFQGSYGYTF
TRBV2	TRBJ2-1	CASSEGLARREQFF
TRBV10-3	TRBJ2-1	CAISWTSGRGEQFF
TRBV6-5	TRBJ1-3	CASSLTGERGNTIYF
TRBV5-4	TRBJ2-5	CASTGQGEETQYF
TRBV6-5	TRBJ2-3	CASRGVADTQYF
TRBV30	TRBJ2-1	CAWRTTPASNEQFF
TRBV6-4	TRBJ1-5	CASSWTLVYSNQPQHF
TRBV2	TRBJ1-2	CASILGADNYGYTF
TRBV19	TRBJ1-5	CASFGQGSQPQHF
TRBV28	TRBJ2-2	CASSLYGNTGELFF
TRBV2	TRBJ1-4	CASSDQTYIEKLFF
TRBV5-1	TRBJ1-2	CASSAQGAHLDYGYTF
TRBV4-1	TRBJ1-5	CASSQGGQGGNQPQHF
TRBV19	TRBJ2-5	CASSIRGQGPTYQETQYF
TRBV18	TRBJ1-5	CASSPPGTGAQPQHF
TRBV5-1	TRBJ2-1	CATFSSPGSYNEQFF
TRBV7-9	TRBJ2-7	CASSSPSGQGPPWEQYF
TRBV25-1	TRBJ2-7	CASSDPRDRGIDEQYF
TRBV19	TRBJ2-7	CASSILGAAAYYEQYF
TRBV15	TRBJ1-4	CATSISSEKLFF
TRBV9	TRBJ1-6	CASSVGGSYNSPLHF
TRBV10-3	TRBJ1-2	CATLTGTGEKYGYTF
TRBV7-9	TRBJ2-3	CSSSLGQGVEDTQYF
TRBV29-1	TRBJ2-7	CSVGLAGTPFPYEQYF